The 21 T cell receptor beta chains presented below share a single source sample, sequenced in a study of immune evolution from preneoplasia to lung adenocarcinoma. Measured with immunoSEQ multiplex PCR; TCRdb has only the in-frame clones, and not every one. Of roughly 40,000 clones listed, about 73% are singletons. Sequencing was done on a sample of FFPE invasive lung adenocarcinoma tissue. The source is a person between 55 and 69 years old with lung adenocarcinoma.

The rearrangement joins TRBV5-8 to TRBJ1-5; TRBD1 is a possible D gene (5 bases). Trimming took 4 bases from V and 0 from J, leaving 11 bases between them. This CDR3 has 15 amino acids. Germline V CDR1 and CDR2: SGHTS, YDEGEE. The CDR3 DNA sequence: TGTGCCAGCAGCCCCCGGGGGTATAGCAATCAGCCCCAGCATTTT. This gives the protein CASSPRGYSNQPQHF.

V gene TRBV5-6 combines with J gene TRBJ1-5; D may be TRBD1 (6 bases). CDR3 length: 14 residues. V gave up 0 bases and J gave up 4 bases, with 8 bases separating them. Germline values: CDR1 SGHDT, CDR2 YYEEEE. The CDR3 spells CASSLGTVNQPQHF. Here the CDR3 DNA reads TGTGCCAGCAGCTTGGGGACAGTTAATCAGCCCCAGCATTTT.

The J gene is TRBJ1-5, the V gene TRBV5-4; no firm D call. The CDR3 is made up of 14 amino acids. Trimming stripped 4 bases from V and 2 bases from J, with 10 bases between. CDR1 and CDR2 from the germline V gene are SGHNT and YYREEE (reference sequence). The CDR3 DNA sequence: TGTGCCAGCAGCCGAGGACTTGGCAATCAGCCCCAGCATTTT. Its protein is CASSRGLGNQPQHF.

This clone appeared many times. The rearrangement uses TRBV6-1 and TRBJ2-2, with TRBD2 as a possible D gene (6 bases). This CDR3 is 15 amino acids long. The germline V gene encodes CDR1 MNHNS and CDR2 SASEGT. Between the trimmed V and J ends, which lost 6 bases and 3 bases, there was a span of 14 bases. CDR3 sequence reads: CASRPGGPDTGELFF. Here the CDR3 DNA reads TGTGCCAGCAGACCCGGAGGGCCGGACACCGGGGAGCTGTTTTTT.

V is TRBV11-2 and J is TRBJ2-1; D not resolved. The CDR3 sequence is 11 residues long. Trimming removed 1 base at V and 13 bases at J, with 8 bases between. Germline lookup yields CDR1 SGHAT and CDR2 FQNNGV. CDR3 DNA: TGTGCCAGCAGCTTAGGCGTGTTTCAGTTCTTC. Translated: CASSLGVFQFF.

This chain joins TRBV6-6 and TRBJ2-7; D remains unclear. V lost 6 bases to trimming and J lost 0 bases, with 12 bases between them. CDR3 length: 14 residues. CDR1 is MNHNY, CDR2 SVGAGI, per germline (reference sequence). CDR3: CASSPESFSYEQYF. The CDR3 DNA follows: TGTGCCAGCAGCCCCGAGAGTTTCTCCTACGAGCAGTACTTC.

The J gene is TRBJ1-2, the V gene TRBV28; TRBD1 agrees at 7 bases. The germline V gene encodes CDR1 MDHEN and CDR2 SYDVKM. The CDR3 sequence is 13 residues long. J lost 8 bases, V lost 5 bases, and 8 bases had no gene match. The CDR3 region has the DNA TGTGCCAGCAGTATACAGGGGCGGTACGGCTACACCTTC. This sequence encodes CASSIQGRYGYTF.

The J gene is TRBJ2-3, the V gene TRBV2; TRBD1 agrees at 9 bases. The CDR3 loop spans 14 amino acids. With V trimmed by 4 bases and J by 1 base, 0 bases remained unmatched. The V gene's germline CDR1 is SNHLY and CDR2 FYNNEI. The CDR3 loop reads CASSGQGGTDTQYF. CDR3 nucleotides: TGTGCCAGCAGTGGACAGGGGGGCACAGATACGCAGTATTTT.

The chain employs TRBV2 and TRBJ2-1; D possibly corresponds to TRBD2 (6 bases). Germline-derived CDR1 and CDR2 are SNHLY and FYNNEI. Trimming cost V 8 bases and J 6 bases, with 17 bases left between them. The length of the CDR3 is 14 residues. CDR3 DNA: TGTGCCAGCTGGGCAAGAAGCGGGTCCAATGAGCAGTTCTTC. It translates to CASWARSGSNEQFF. The variable domain in full, with the rest retrieved from reference TRBV2 and TRBJ2-1, is EPEVTQTPSHQVTQMGQEVILRCVPISNHLYFYWYRQILGQKVEFLVSFYNNEISEKSEIFDDQFSVERPDGSNFTLKIRSTKLEDSAMYFCASWARSGSNEQFFGPGTRLTVL.

The J gene is TRBJ1-3, the V gene TRBV7-2; D gene uncertain. The CDR3 sequence is 17 residues long. V dropped 1 base and J dropped 2 bases, with 15 bases sitting between them. Germline lookup yields CDR1 SGHTA and CDR2 FQGNSA. CDR3 in amino acids: CASSLGSGFATGNTIYF. Here the CDR3 DNA reads TGTGCCAGCAGCTTAGGAAGCGGGTTCGCCACTGGAAACACCATATATTTT.

V usage is TRBV5-1 and J usage is TRBJ2-7, with no clear D. CDR1 is SGHRS and CDR2 is YFSETQ in the germline V gene. V lost 4 bases and J 3 bases, leaving 11 bases between the germline ends. The CDR3 covers 13 residues. In DNA, the CDR3 is TGCGCCAGCAGCATCCGACTCAACTACGAGCAGTACTTC. Translated, it gives CASSIRLNYEQYF.

The rearrangement links TRBV7-9 to TRBJ2-1; D call uncertain. V lost 4 bases, J lost 4 bases, and 8 bases lay in between. There are 13 residues in the CDR3. CDR1 is SEHNR, CDR2 FQNEAQ, per germline (reference sequence). The CDR3 bases are TGTGCCAGCAGCTCGGGTGGGTACAATGAGCAGTTCTTC. It translates to CASSSGGYNEQFF. The whole variable domain, remainder taken from reference TRBV7-9 and TRBJ2-1, is DTGVSQNPRHKITKRGQNVTFRCDPISEHNRLYWYRQTLGQGPEFLTYFQNEAQLEKSRLLSDRFSAERPKGSFSTLEIQRTEQGDSAMYLCASSSGGYNEQFFGPGTRLTVL.

This chain links TRBV18 with TRBJ1-5, with D possibly TRBD1 on 6 matching bases. This CDR3 is built from 15 residues. V lost 0 bases and J 9 bases, leaving 15 bases between the germline ends. CDR1 is KGHSH and CDR2 is LQKENI in the germline V gene. The CDR3 here is CASSPPDSPLRPQHF. For the CDR3, the DNA is TGTGCCAGCTCACCACCGGACAGCCCCCTCAGGCCCCAGCATTTT.

The chain employs TRBV12-5 and TRBJ2-6; 8 bases agree with TRBD1. After removal of 6 bases from V and 3 bases from J, the junction contained 7 bases not matched to a gene. The CDR3 covers 16 residues. The V gene's germline CDR1 is LGHNT and CDR2 FRNRAP. The CDR3 protein is CASGLDRGLGANVLTF. The CDR3 DNA is TGTGCTAGTGGACTCGACAGGGGCCTTGGGGCCAACGTCCTGACTTTC.

The genes are TRBV19 and TRBJ2-7; 9 bases are shared with TRBD1. The CDR3 length is 16 residues. Germline V gene sequence: CDR1 LNHDA, CDR2 SQIVND (reference sequence). After removal of 1 base from V and 3 bases from J, the junction contained 7 bases not matched to a gene. CDR3 loop: CASSIGAGQGVYEQYF. The CDR3, as DNA: TGTGCCAGTAGTATAGGGGCGGGACAGGGAGTCTACGAGCAGTACTTC.

The V call is TRBV27, the J call TRBJ2-7; the D gene is possibly TRBD2 (5 bases). Germline-derived CDR1 and CDR2 are MNHEY and SMNVEV (reference sequence). The V end was cut by 5 bases, the J end by 5 bases, with 16 bases between. The CDR3 totals 14 residues. The CDR3 region is CASSDTLSRDEQYF. The CDR3 bases are TGTGCCAGCAGTGATACCCTCTCGAGGGACGAGCAGTACTTC.

The CDR3 DNA reads as TGCAGCGTAGTGAAGTATACGACAGGGGGTAGTGGCTACACCTTC. This sequence encodes CSVVKYTTGGSGYTF. V gene TRBV29-1 combines with J gene TRBJ1-2; 9 bases line up with TRBD1. This CDR3 is built from 15 residues. The junction had 15 bases not matched to a gene; V was cut back by 6 bases and J by 7 bases. Germline CDR1 and CDR2: SQVTM and ANQGSEA.

CDR3 in amino acids: CASSLGGVGTEAFF. DNA of the CDR3: TGCGCCAGCAGCTTGGGAGGGGTCGGAACTGAAGCTTTCTTT. The rearrangement uses TRBV5-1 and TRBJ1-1, with D maybe TRBD1 (5 bases). Trimming took 0 bases from V and 5 from J, leaving 11 bases between them. The germline CDR1 and CDR2 sequences are SGHRS and YFSETQ. The CDR3 has 14 amino acids.

This chain connects TRBV18 to TRBJ2-7, with a weak D call TRBD1 (6 bases). Trimming took off 0 bases at V and 1 base at J, with 13 bases between the two ends. This CDR3 contains 16 residues. The germline V gene has CDR1 KGHSH and CDR2 LQKENI. CDR3 loop: CASSPPLLTGSYEQYF. In DNA form, the CDR3 reads TGTGCCAGCTCACCACCCCTCTTGACAGGTTCCTACGAGCAGTACTTC.

The chain combines TRBV9 with TRBJ1-4; 12 bases agree with TRBD1. This CDR3 has 15 amino acids. V lost 3 bases, J lost 8 bases, and 5 bases stayed unmatched. CDR1 and CDR2 from the germline V gene are SGDLS and YYNGEE. The CDR3 nucleotides read TGTGCCAGCAGCGCATCCGGGACAGGGGGCGAAAAACTGTTTTTT. This translates into CASSASGTGGEKLFF. Together with reference TRBV9 and TRBJ1-4, the CDR3 gives the full variable domain: DSGVTQTPKHLITATGQRVTLRCSPRSGDLSVYWYQQSLDQGLQFLIQYYNGEERAKGNILERFSAQQFPDLHSELNLSSLELGDSALYFCASSASGTGGEKLFFGSGTQLSVL.

This chain uses TRBV6-6 with TRBJ2-7; a possible D gene is TRBD2 (6 bases). Germline loops: CDR1 MNHNY, CDR2 SVGAGI (reference sequence). Deletions cut 6 bases from V and 2 bases from J, with 17 bases between. This CDR3 spans 15 amino acids. CDR3 bases: TGTGCCAGCAGCGTAGGAGGGATTGGGGCCTACGAGCAGTACTTC. Amino acids: CASSVGGIGAYEQYF.